The rows below give T cell receptor beta chains drawn from one sample of a study of control samples from healthy donors and cancer patients. Here immunoSEQ multiplex PCR was the method, and the copy in TCRdb shows in-frame clones only, minus some. The sample records about 150,000 clones, roughly 93% being singletons. The material sequenced was blood. Receptors were obtained from a man between 50 and 59 years old in good health. CDR3s include the opening cysteine and the closing phenylalanine or tryptophan. The D gene is left open where the match is weak.

V gene	D gene	J gene	CDR3 DNA	CDR3 protein
TRBV5-1	TRBD2	TRBJ2-5	TGCGCCAGCAGCTTGCGTCCTAGCGGACAAGAGACCCAGTACTTC	CASSLRPSGQETQYF
TRBV6-6	.	TRBJ1-5	TGTGCCAGCACCGCAGGGACGGACCAGCCCCAGCATTTT	CASTAGTDQPQHF
TRBV30	.	TRBJ2-7	TGTGCCTGGAGTGTGGGGGGCCTAAATAGGCTGCAGTACTTC	CAWSVGGLNRLQYF
TRBV7-3	.	TRBJ2-1	TGTGCCAGCAGCCTTGGCTTAGAGGGGAATGAGCAGTTCTTC	CASSLGLEGNEQFF
TRBV11-2	.	TRBJ2-1	TGTGCCAGCAGCTACCGGGACCCGTCCTACAATGAGCAGTTCTTC	CASSYRDPSYNEQFF
TRBV3-1/TRBV3-2	.	TRBJ1-3	TGTGCCAGCAGCCAAGATCCCCGAAACACCATATATTTT	CASSQDPRNTIYF
TRBV28	.	TRBJ1-2	TGTGCCAGCAGTTTAATGGTGGCCCTTAACTATGGCTACACCTTC	CASSLMVALNYGYTF
TRBV4-1	.	TRBJ1-1	TGCGCCAGCAGCCAAGCGGATACAGCTCTCACTGAAGCTTTCTTT	CASSQADTALTEAFF
TRBV7-7	TRBD1	TRBJ2-7	TGTGCTAGCAGCAGGGACAGGGGAGGAGAGCAGTACTTC	CASSRDRGGEQYF
TRBV18	.	TRBJ2-5	TGTGCCAGCTCACCAGGGGCTAGCGGACAGACGTACCAAGAGACCCAGTACTTC	CASSPGASGQTYQETQYF